This T cell receptor (beta chain) derives from a study of blood T cells in healthy people across ages (dated by TCRdb to 2015 to 2017). Describing the broader study: In model experiments, roughly one uniquely barcoded TCR beta cDNA molecule per two T cells was captured by template switching. To avoid experimental bias, donors of different ages were spread randomly across the sequencing lanes. Age-related changes in TCR beta repertoire diversity were measured in the study by deep sequencing normalized with unique cDNA molecular identifiers. The donors were split into four age groups: young (average around 17 years), middle-aged (about 40), aged (more than 55) and long-lived (approximately 80). The study analyzed two additional independent replicas of 1 million unique cDNA reads from the same blood draw for two donors, one aged 18 to 29 and one aged 80 or older.

Library method: 5' RACE. Instrument used: Illumina HiSeq 2500. A second PCR of roughly 6 to 11 cycles was run with a J-beta primer mix and a sample-barcoded 5' primer. Each TCR beta cDNA molecule received a unique molecular identifier from a template-switch 5' adaptor carrying 12 random nucleotides. At least 3 million CDR3-containing paired-end reads were obtained from each sample. The Mint cDNA synthesis kit, primed by a TRBC-specific oligonucleotide, was used to synthesize first-strand cDNA from all RNA. After uracil-DNA glycosylase treatment, a first 18-cycle PCR used universal primers M1SS and BC2_uni_R on all cDNA. On the study's bioinformatics: For normalization, 1 million high-quality reads were randomly selected from each sample, with every read carrying a distinct molecular identifier. Reads sharing molecular identifiers were discarded rather than binned into consensus sequences. CDR3 identification, clonotype clustering and error correction used MiTCR with a Q25 quality threshold and the strictest error-elimination algorithm. A nonparametric unseen species model with Euler transformation was used to estimate a lower bound on total TCR beta diversity. The raw public reads went through TCRdb reprocessing: fastp at Q25, MiXCR clone calling, in-frame beta chains kept. Duplicate CDR3 protein sequences are folded into a single record with the most common DNA and genes. The V and J calls shown here were made by TCRdb, not taken from the authors' results. Counted in this sample were hundreds of thousands of distinct CDR3 sequences; under 25% of them appeared once. 3% to 4.5% of the sample is held by the ten biggest clonotypes.

The donors were around 39 Caucasian individuals from Russia, aged roughly 6 to 100 years, who were systemically healthy. Ten milliliters of peripheral blood were drawn from each donor into EDTA-treated Vacutainer tubes. PBMCs were isolated by Ficoll-Paque density-gradient centrifugation, with at least 7 million obtained per sample. Trizol reagent was used to extract total RNA from the PBMCs, yielding at least 6 micrograms per sample. Naive CD45RAhigh/CD27high T cell percentages were measured by flow cytometry on a PBMC aliquot from every donor. What the study reported, not specific to this receptor: Donor CMV infection status was unknown, potentially confounding age-related changes in expanded clonotypes. Observed TCR beta diversity per million T cells fell roughly linearly with age, and a significant reduction was already apparent by age around 36. The percentage of naive T cells measured by flow cytometry correlated strongly with observed TCR beta diversity. Compared with the aged group, the long-lived group had more naive CD4+ T cells, fewer expanded clones and increased TCR diversity, a pattern suggesting age selection. Total diversity estimates from one million sequenced T cells were considered lower bounds and underestimates. Since profiling was done on bulk unsorted PBMCs, naive and antigen-experienced compartments could not be conclusively compared.

CDR1 and CDR2, looked up from the germline V gene, are SGHNT and YENEEA. The CDR3 goes from the cysteine to the phenylalanine over 16 residues. Of all the DNA, just the CDR3 is kept, 48 bases in frame from base 1. Trimming accounts for 5 bases at V and 1 base at J, while the number of junction bases matched to no gene is 4. This clonotype has just a few counts. It has no known antigen specificity. It has no much larger one-base neighbor in the sample; base qualities were not kept. The sequence derives from a man in his 70s in good health. The sequence is built from TRBV11-3 and TRBJ2-3; 12 middle bases align to TRBD2. The source material was blood. The CDR3 region: CASSPRTSGGTDTQYF. The nucleotide sequence is given as TGTGCCAGCAGCCCGAGGACTAGCGGGGGCACAGATACGCAGTATTTT.